This T cell receptor (beta chain) was identified in a study of cytomegalovirus exposure and HLA in healthy donors. PCR involved 60 Vbeta and 13 Jbeta primers. Generated by immunoSEQ multiplex PCR, the TCRdb table keeps only in-frame clones and is missing some. Seen here are roughly 200,000 clones, approximately 88% observed once, and the top ten hold approximately 0.71%. V dropped 3 bases and J dropped 9; count of bases not matched to a gene: 13. CDR3 length: 17 amino acids. Germline V lookup: CDR1 SGHRS, CDR2 YFSETQ. The rearrangement links TRBV5-1 to TRBJ2-1, with 12 positions matching TRBD2. The sample was PBMCs. The clonotype was recovered from a boy aged 2 to 10 in good health and CMV-seronegative. CDR3 DNA: TGCGCCAGCAGCTGGGGGACCCTAGCGGGAGGGCCGGGTGAGCAGTTCTTC. Residues: CASSWGTLAGGPGEQFF.